A single sample gave rise to the 16 T cell receptor beta chains below, sequenced in a study of T-cell reconstitution after alpha-beta-depleted transplantation in children. Using unique molecular identifiers, the investigators prepared the TCRbeta library. One entry per CDR3 protein, called by TCRdb with MiXCR from the PCR reads. In the table there are hundreds of thousands of distinct CDR3 sequences, roughly a tenth of which are singletons. The source was PBMCs from the stem cell graft donor, collected from the stem cell graft. These receptors were obtained from a human donor who donated a stem cell graft to a child with acute myeloid leukemia.

This clonotype was counted only a few times. The V and J genes are TRBV2 and TRBJ2-7, with TRBD2 as a possible D gene (6 bases). V was clipped by 8 bases and J by 7 bases, with 18 bases between them. The CDR3 length is 13 residues. The germline gives CDR1 SNHLY, CDR2 FYNNEI. The CDR3 reads CASLRGEYEEQYF. The DNA of the CDR3 is TGTGCCAGCCTCCGCGGGGAGTACGAGGAGCAGTACTTC.

V and J are TRBV4-1 and TRBJ1-5; the match to TRBD1 covers 7 bases. V lost 3 bases to trimming and J lost 2 bases; unmatched junction nucleotides: 16. Per germline, CDR1 MGHRA and CDR2 YSYEKL. This CDR3 is built from 19 residues. The CDR3 DNA sequence: TGCGCCAGCAGCCAGACACAGGGGAGAAATTGGGAGGGCAATCAGCCCCAGCATTTT. Translated: CASSQTQGRNWEGNQPQHF.

V gene TRBV20-1 combines with J gene TRBJ2-7, with 7 positions matching TRBD2. Looked up from germline, CDR1 is DFQATT and CDR2 is SNEGSKA (reference sequence). J was trimmed by 2 bases and V by 6 bases; bases with no gene match: 10. This CDR3 spans 14 amino acids. This chain's CDR3 is CSAIRRERTYEQYF. The CDR3 DNA follows: TGCAGTGCCATCCGGCGGGAGCGCACCTACGAGCAGTACTTC.

The chain couples TRBV12-3 or TRBV12-4 to TRBJ1-1, with D unclear. Trimming stripped 6 bases from V and 4 bases from J, with 18 bases between. The CDR3 covers 15 residues. CDR3 coding DNA: TGTGCCAGCAGACCCGGGAATCAACTTTCCACTGAAGCTTTCTTT. It specifies CASRPGNQLSTEAFF.

With regard to this clonotype: A read error is possible here, since a much larger clone lies one base away. The conserved phenylalanine or tryptophan normally closing the CDR3 is absent here, so this likely arose from a read error. In nucleotides, the CDR3 is TGTGCCAGCACCGAGGGCGTTACCGGGGAGCTGTTTTGT. This codes for CASTEGVTGELFC. This rearrangement joins TRBV2 to TRBJ2-2, with D tentatively TRBD2 (5 bases). Germline lookup yields CDR1 SNHLY and CDR2 FYNNEI. Deletions cut 7 bases from V and 5 bases from J, with 11 bases between. The CDR3 contains 13 residues.

The chain recombines TRBV19 with TRBJ2-1; D ambiguous. This CDR3 spans 14 amino acids. V shed 1 base and J shed 0 bases, with 4 bases lying between them. CDR1 is LNHDA and CDR2 is SQIVND in the germline V gene (reference sequence). The DNA of the CDR3 is TGTGCCAGTAGTATAGTCAGCTCCTACAATGAGCAGTTCTTC. Residues: CASSIVSSYNEQFF.

This rearrangement joins TRBV6-1 to TRBJ1-3; 7 nucleotides align to TRBD1. The CDR3 runs 16 residues. Losses at the gene ends were 6 bases for V and 4 bases for J; bases not matched to a gene: 12. The germline CDR1 and CDR2 sequences are MNHNS and SASEGT. The CDR3 DNA follows: TGTGCCAGCAGAGTACAGGGGCTTGCGTCGGGAAACACCATATATTTT. This sequence encodes CASRVQGLASGNTIYF.

CDR3 in DNA: TGCAGCGTCATGGAGACAGTCCAGATGGCCTACGAGCAGTACTTC. It is translated as CSVMETVQMAYEQYF. V gene TRBV29-1 combines with J gene TRBJ2-7; D possibly corresponds to TRBD1 (5 bases). CDR1 is SQVTM, CDR2 ANQGSEA, per germline. The CDR3 extends over 15 amino acids. Trimming shortened V by 6 bases and J by 2 bases, and 20 bases separated the two germline ends.

This rearrangement joins TRBV12-3 or TRBV12-4 to TRBJ1-1; D perhaps matches TRBD1 (5 bases). This CDR3 comprises 15 residues. With 8 bases removed from V and 1 base from J, the gap between germline ends came to 17 bases. The CDR3: CASHHPGRGNTEAFF. The CDR3 DNA is TGTGCCAGCCACCACCCAGGAAGGGGGAACACTGAAGCTTTCTTT.

The rearrangement uses TRBV3-1 and TRBJ1-2; D gene uncertain. CDR3 length: 15 residues. V was shortened by 0 bases and J by 3 bases, with 11 bases between the two germline ends. Per the germline V gene, CDR1 is LGHDT and CDR2 is YNNKEL (reference sequence). CDR3 nucleotide sequence: TGTGCCAGCAGCCAAGATTGGGGTGGTGACTATGGCTACACCTTC. Residues: CASSQDWGGDYGYTF. Using reference TRBV3-1 and TRBJ1-2 for the parts outside the CDR3, the full variable domain is DTAVSQTPKYLVTQMGNDKSIKCEQNLGHDTMYWYKQDSKKFLKIMFSYNNKELIINETVPNRFSPKSPDKAHLNLHINSLELGDSAVYFCASSQDWGGDYGYTFGSGTRLTVV.

A word on this clonotype: One junction end does not reproduce the germline sequence, and a read error may be involved. J is TRBJ1-2 and V is TRBV3-1; D unresolved. CDR1 LGHDT and CDR2 YNNKEL come from the germline V gene (reference sequence). The CDR3 has 14 amino acids. CDR3 coding DNA: TGTGCCAGCAGCCAAGTAGAGGGTAACTCTGGCTACACCTTC. Encoded protein: CASSQVEGNSGYTF.

This clonotype was found a few times. This chain connects TRBV7-6 to TRBJ2-1; TRBD2 matches at 9 bases. Unmatched junction bases numbered 7, after V lost 1 base and J lost 6 bases. The CDR3 spans 16 residues. CDR1 and CDR2 from the germline V gene are SGHVS and FNYEAQ. The CDR3 reads CASSLVASGTSNEQFF. In nucleotides, the CDR3 is TGTGCCAGCAGCTTAGTTGCTAGCGGGACGTCCAATGAGCAGTTCTTC.

The chain has TRBV29-1 and TRBJ2-5; 7 nucleotides line up with TRBD1. The V gene end was trimmed by 5 bases and the J gene end by 5 bases; junction bases not matched to a gene: 5. The CDR3 has 12 residues. Germline V lookup: CDR1 SQVTM, CDR2 ANQGSEA. The chain's CDR3 is CSVTGAEETQYF. The CDR3 DNA reads as TGCAGCGTTACAGGGGCGGAGGAGACCCAGTACTTC.

The table lists this clonotype with a few counts. This sequence joins TRBV29-1 and TRBJ1-1; tentatively, D is TRBD1 (6 bases). This CDR3 is 13 amino acids long. Germline CDR1 and CDR2: SQVTM and ANQGSEA. The ends were cut back, 8 bases at V and 1 base at J, with 14 bases in the middle. The CDR3 is CSTQGGTNTEAFF. CDR3 in DNA: TGCAGCACACAGGGAGGTACGAACACTGAAGCTTTCTTT.

The chain has TRBV29-1 and TRBJ2-5, with a weak D call TRBD1 (5 bases). Germline CDR1 reads SQVTM; CDR2 reads ANQGSEA. The CDR3 has 15 amino acids. V was cut by 6 bases and J by 2 bases, with 19 bases left in between. The CDR3 sequence: CSVLSVVAGQETQYF. CDR3 DNA sequence: TGCAGCGTCTTATCCGTAGTGGCAGGGCAAGAGACCCAGTACTTC.

The chain employs TRBV7-2 and TRBJ2-7; 10 bases are a match to TRBD2. The CDR3 has 13 residues. Trimming cost V 7 bases and J 3 bases; bases outside gene matches: 3. The germline CDR1 and CDR2 sequences are SGHTA and FQGNSA. CDR3 sequence reads: CASMVAGGYEQYF. In nucleotides, the CDR3 is TGTGCCAGCATGGTAGCGGGGGGCTACGAGCAGTACTTC.